The rows below give T cell receptor beta chains drawn from one sample of a study of blood T cell repertoires in COVID-19. Method: immunoSEQ multiplex PCR; TCRdb's copy keeps in-frame clones and lacks some. This sample has approximately 54,000 clones, with 75% to 85% found just once. Specimen: peripheral blood. These TCRs come from a woman aged 55-75 years with acute or convalescent COVID-19. Each CDR3 is given without its conserved first and last residue. D genes are given only for firm matches. The size entry is marked missing in some rows and otherwise reads once, few, many or a size class.

D	V	size	CDR3
.	TRBV5-5	once	ASSLTTPGIATNEKLF
.	TRBV12-3/TRBV12-4	.	ASSQEQNQPQH
TRBD2	TRBV24-1	once	GTSDKSGGGADTQY
.	TRBV5-1	.	ASREDTSPGANVLT
.	TRBV2	.	ASSLQGTNEKLF
.	TRBV6-5	.	ASSLRPNEKLF
TRBD1	TRBV5-1	once	ASSLAGDRGDIQY
.	TRBV2	few	ASSEGATQY
.	TRBV19	.	ASSIASGSYEQY
TRBD2	TRBV9	.	ASSPGGSSYNEQF
.	TRBV6-5	.	ASRLGNSYGYT